What follows is one T cell receptor beta chain and its context. The antigen is undetermined. Clones were sequenced by immunoSEQ multiplex PCR, and TCRdb holds only the in-frame ones, with some missing. The data contain about 16,000 clones, approximately 90% of them seen just once; the ten biggest clones take up around 29%. The V and J ends lost 3 bases and 7 bases respectively, with 19 bases between them. The CDR3 totals 15 residues. Per germline, CDR1 MNHEY and CDR2 SMNVEV (reference sequence). The sample belongs to a study of OX40 agonist ivuxolimab in advanced cancers. Study-wide results and limits: Partial responders at 0.1-3.0 mg/kg showed near-lowest clonal expansion.

Exclusion applied to patients with autoimmune disease history or systemic immunosuppression. The TCR was taken from an adult with an advanced solid tumor such as melanoma, head and neck, liver or kidney cancer. This sequence joins TRBV27 and TRBJ2-7; D may be TRBD1 or TRBD2 (6 bases each). The sequenced sample was CD4+ or CD8+ T cells sorted from blood, obtained in a trial of the OX40 agonist ivuxolimab. The CDR3 nucleotides are TGTGCCAGCAGTTTTTCGGGAGAGGGGGTAGGGGAGCAGTACTTC. This encodes CASSFSGEGVGEQYF.